These 2 T cell receptor beta chains were sequenced from one sample in a study of T cells in Graves' hyperthyroidism and ophthalmopathy. Amplification yielded TCR beta CDR3 regions, with RNA transcripts as the source. First-round RT-PCR with HTBI primers amplified the TCR CDR3 region. MiXCR, run by TCRdb on the multiplex PCR reads, gives a single entry per CDR3 protein. The sample has about 350,000 distinct CDR3 sequences, about a sixth seen once. Source material: blood. The receptors stem from a woman aged 30 to 39 with Graves' hyperthyroidism that later progressed to Graves' ophthalmopathy.

This clonotype was counted only a few times. It may be a read error: a sequence one base away is much more abundant. The V gene is TRBV10-3, the J gene TRBJ2-1; TRBD2 agrees at 12 bases. CDR3 length equals 15 residues. Losses at the gene ends were 2 bases for V and 9 bases for J; bases not matched to a gene: 5. Germline lookup yields CDR1 ENHRY and CDR2 SYGVKD. The DNA for the CDR3 is TGTGCCATCAGTGAGCCGACTAGCGGGAGCGGTGAGCAGTTCTTC. Translation gives CAISEPTSGSGEQFF.

This clonotype was detected only a few times. J is TRBJ2-1 and V is TRBV11-3; D gene unclear. The germline V and J ends were trimmed by 6 bases and 10 bases, with 19 bases remaining between them. Per the germline V gene, CDR1 is SGHNT and CDR2 is YENEEA. The CDR3 is 14 residues long. The CDR3 region is CASSSVTSRREQFF. As DNA, the CDR3 is TGTGCCAGCAGTTCGGTCACTTCTAGGCGAGAGCAGTTCTTC.